The TCR beta chain described here comes from a study of cytomegalovirus exposure and HLA in healthy donors. Study-wide results and limits: Researchers counted 164 TCR beta chains as cytomegalovirus-associated. HLA allele associations emerged for 17,000 or so TCR beta sequences in a later analysis, at 0.05 false discovery rate.

CDR1 and CDR2 from the germline V gene are MDHEN and SYDVKM. The CDR3 covers 16 residues. V was pared by 3 bases and J by 0 bases, with 14 bases between. A remark on this clone: Its target is not known.

Primers included in the PCR were 60 Vbeta and 13 Jbeta primers. Repertoires were generated with immunoSEQ multiplex PCR, while TCRdb's copy carries only in-frame clones and drops some. The sample yields more than 200,000 clones, about three quarters seen once. This TCR derives from a man in his forties in good health and CMV-seronegative. The V gene is TRBV28, the J gene TRBJ1-1, with no clear D. Source material: PBMCs. For the CDR3, the DNA is TGTGCCAGCAGTTTGGGATCTCCGGGAATGAACACTGAAGCTTTCTTT. This encodes CASSLGSPGMNTEAFF.